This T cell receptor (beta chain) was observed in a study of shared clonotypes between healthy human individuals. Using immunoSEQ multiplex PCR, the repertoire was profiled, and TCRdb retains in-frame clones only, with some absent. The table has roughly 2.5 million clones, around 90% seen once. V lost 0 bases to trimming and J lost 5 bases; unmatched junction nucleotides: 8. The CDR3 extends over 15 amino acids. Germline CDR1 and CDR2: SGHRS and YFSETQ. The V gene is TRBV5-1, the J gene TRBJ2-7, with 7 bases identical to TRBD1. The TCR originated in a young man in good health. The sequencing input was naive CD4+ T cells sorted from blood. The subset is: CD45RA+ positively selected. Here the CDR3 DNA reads TGCGCCAGCAGCTTGGAACAGGGGAAGAGGGACGAGCAGTACTTC. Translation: CASSLEQGKRDEQYF.